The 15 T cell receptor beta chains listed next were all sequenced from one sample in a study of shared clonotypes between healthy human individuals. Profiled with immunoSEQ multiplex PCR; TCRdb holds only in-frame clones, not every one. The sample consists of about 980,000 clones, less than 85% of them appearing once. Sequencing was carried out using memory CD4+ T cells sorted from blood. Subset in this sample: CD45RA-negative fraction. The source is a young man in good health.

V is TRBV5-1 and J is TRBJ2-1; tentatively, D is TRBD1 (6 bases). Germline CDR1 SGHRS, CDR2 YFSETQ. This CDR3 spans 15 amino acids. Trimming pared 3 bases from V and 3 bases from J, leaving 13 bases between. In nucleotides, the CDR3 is TGCGCCAGCAGCTGGGGGCCCGAGGGCTACAATGAGCAGTTCTTC. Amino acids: CASSWGPEGYNEQFF. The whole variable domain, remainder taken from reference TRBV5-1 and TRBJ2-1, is KAGVTQTPRYLIKTRGQQVTLSCSPISGHRSVSWYQQTPGQGLQFLFEYFSETQRNKGNFPGRFSGRQFSNSRSEMNVSTLELGDSALYLCASSWGPEGYNEQFFGPGTRLTVL.

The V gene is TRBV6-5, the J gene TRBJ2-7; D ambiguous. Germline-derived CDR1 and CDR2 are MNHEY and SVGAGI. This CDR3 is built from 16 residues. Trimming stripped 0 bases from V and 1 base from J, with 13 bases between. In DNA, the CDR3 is TGTGCCAGCAGTTACTCTATCGGGTCTTATTCCTACGAGCAGTACTTC. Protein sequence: CASSYSIGSYSYEQYF.

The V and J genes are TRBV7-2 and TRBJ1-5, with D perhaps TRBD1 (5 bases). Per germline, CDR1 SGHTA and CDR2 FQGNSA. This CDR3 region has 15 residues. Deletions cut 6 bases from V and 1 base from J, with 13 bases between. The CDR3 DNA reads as TGTGCCAGCAGTCCGGGGGGGAGCAGCAATCAGCCCCAGCATTTT. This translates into CASSPGGSSNQPQHF. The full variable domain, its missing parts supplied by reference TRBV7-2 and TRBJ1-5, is GAGVSQSPSNKVTEKGKDVELRCDPISGHTALYWYRQSLGQGLEFLIYFQGNSAPDKSGLPSDRFSAERTGGSVSTLTIQRTQQEDSAVYLCASSPGGSSNQPQHFGDGTRLSIL.

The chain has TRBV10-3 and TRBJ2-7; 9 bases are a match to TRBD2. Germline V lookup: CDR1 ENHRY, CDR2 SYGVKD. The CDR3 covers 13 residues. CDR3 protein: CVTSSGIVNEQYF. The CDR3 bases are TGTGTCACCTCTAGCGGGATCGTCAACGAGCAGTACTTC.

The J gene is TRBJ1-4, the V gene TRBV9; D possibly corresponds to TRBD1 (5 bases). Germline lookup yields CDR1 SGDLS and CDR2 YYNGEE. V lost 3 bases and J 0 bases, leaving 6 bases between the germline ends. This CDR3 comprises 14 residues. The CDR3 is CASSAGATNEKLFF. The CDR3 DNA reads TGTGCCAGCAGCGCGGGGGCAACTAATGAAAAACTGTTTTTT. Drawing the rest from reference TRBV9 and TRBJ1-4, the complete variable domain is DSGVTQTPKHLITATGQRVTLRCSPRSGDLSVYWYQQSLDQGLQFLIQYYNGEERAKGNILERFSAQQFPDLHSELNLSSLELGDSALYFCASSAGATNEKLFFGSGTQLSVL.

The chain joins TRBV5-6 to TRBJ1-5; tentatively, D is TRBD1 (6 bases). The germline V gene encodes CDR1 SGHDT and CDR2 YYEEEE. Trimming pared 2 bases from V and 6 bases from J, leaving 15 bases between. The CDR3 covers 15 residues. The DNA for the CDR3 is TGTGCCAGCAGCTTACGGGGGCGGAGGGCTCAGCCCCAGCATTTT. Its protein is CASSLRGRRAQPQHF.

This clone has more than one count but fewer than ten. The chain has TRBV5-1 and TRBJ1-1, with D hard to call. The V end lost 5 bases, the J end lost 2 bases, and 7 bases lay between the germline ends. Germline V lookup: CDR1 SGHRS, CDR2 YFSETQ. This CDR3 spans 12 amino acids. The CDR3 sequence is CASRYSNTEAFF. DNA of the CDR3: TGCGCCAGCAGATACAGCAACACTGAAGCTTTCTTT.

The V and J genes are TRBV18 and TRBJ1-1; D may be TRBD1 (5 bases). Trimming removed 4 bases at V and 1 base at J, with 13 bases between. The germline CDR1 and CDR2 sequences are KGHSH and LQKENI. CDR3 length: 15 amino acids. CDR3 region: CASSLNPGPNTEAFF. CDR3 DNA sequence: TGTGCCAGCTCACTAAACCCGGGACCGAACACTGAAGCTTTCTTT.

CDR3 loop: CAWSTGTLDPYEQYF. In nucleotides, the CDR3 is TGTGCCTGGAGTACCGGGACACTGGATCCCTACGAGCAGTACTTC. The chain has TRBV30 and TRBJ2-7, with a tentative D call TRBD1 (6 bases). Trimming stripped 2 bases from V and 2 bases from J, with 16 bases between. The germline CDR1 and CDR2 sequences are GTSNPN and SVGIG (reference sequence). This CDR3 is built from 15 residues.

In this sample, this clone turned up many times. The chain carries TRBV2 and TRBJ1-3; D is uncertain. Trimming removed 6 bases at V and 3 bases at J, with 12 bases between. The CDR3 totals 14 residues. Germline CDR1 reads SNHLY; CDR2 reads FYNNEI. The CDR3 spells CASSSSGYGNTIYF. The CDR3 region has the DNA TGTGCCAGCAGCTCTTCAGGTTATGGAAACACCATATATTTT. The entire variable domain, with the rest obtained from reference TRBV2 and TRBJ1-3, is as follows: EPEVTQTPSHQVTQMGQEVILRCVPISNHLYFYWYRQILGQKVEFLVSFYNNEISEKSEIFDDQFSVERPDGSNFTLKIRSTKLEDSAMYFCASSSSGYGNTIYFGEGSWLTVV.

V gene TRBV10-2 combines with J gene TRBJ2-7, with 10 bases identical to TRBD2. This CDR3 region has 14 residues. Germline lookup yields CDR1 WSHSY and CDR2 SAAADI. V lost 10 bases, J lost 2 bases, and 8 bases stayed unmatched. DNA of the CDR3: TGCGCCATCCAAAAAGCGGGAGGGCCCTACGAGCAGTACTTC. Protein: CAIQKAGGPYEQYF.

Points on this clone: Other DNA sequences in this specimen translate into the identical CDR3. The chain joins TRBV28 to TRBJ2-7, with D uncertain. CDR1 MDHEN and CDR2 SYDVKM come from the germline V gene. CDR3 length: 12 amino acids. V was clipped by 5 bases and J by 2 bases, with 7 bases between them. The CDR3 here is CASSQGTYEQYF. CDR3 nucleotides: TGTGCCAGCAGTCAAGGGACCTACGAGCAGTACTTC.

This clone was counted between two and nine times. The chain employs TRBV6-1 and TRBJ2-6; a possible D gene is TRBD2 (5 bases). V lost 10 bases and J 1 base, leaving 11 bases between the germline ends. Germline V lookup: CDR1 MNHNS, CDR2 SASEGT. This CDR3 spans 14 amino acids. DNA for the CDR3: TGTGCCACTGACACGGGATCTGGGGCCAACGTCCTGACTTTC. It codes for CATDTGSGANVLTF.

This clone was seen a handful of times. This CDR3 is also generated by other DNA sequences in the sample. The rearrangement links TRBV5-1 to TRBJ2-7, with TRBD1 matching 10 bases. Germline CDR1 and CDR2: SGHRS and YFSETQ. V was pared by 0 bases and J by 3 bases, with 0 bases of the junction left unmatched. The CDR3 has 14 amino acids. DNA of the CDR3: TGCGCCAGCAGCTTGGGGACAGGGGGCTACGAGCAGTACTTC. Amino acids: CASSLGTGGYEQYF.

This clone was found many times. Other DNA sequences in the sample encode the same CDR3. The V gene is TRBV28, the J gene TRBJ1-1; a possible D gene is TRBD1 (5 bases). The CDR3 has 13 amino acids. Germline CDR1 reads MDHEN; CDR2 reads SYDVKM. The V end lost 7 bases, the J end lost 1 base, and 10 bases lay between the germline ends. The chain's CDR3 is CASIGDTNTEAFF. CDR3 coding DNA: TGTGCCAGCATAGGGGATACGAACACTGAAGCTTTCTTT.